The sequence of this T cell receptor beta chain was determined in a study of response to subunit inactivated influenza vaccine. Study-wide results and caveats: The authors offered the suggestion that each seasonal influenza vaccination recruits few new T cells.

To note about this clonotype: Its target is unknown.

TCRdb itself ran the RT-PCR reads through MiXCR, one entry per CDR3 protein. The sample has around 300,000 distinct CDR3 sequences, 20% to 25% seen once. Trimming stripped 0 bases from V and 6 bases from J, with 16 bases between. Germline V lookup: CDR1 MNHEY, CDR2 SVGEGT. The CDR3 is 16 amino acids. The source of this sequence is a man between 50 and 69 years old who received an inactivated influenza vaccine. This specimen was PBMCs from blood, taken approximately 20 months after vaccination. The chain links TRBV6-2 or TRBV6-3 to TRBJ2-3, with D perhaps given as TRBD1 or TRBD2 (6 bases each). CDR3 DNA sequence: TGTGCCAGCAGTTACTCGAGGACTAACCAGGGGGATACGCAGTATTTT. Translating it yields CASSYSRTNQGDTQYF.